This TCR beta chain was profiled in a study of Graves' ophthalmopathy and Graves' hyperthyroidism. The CDR3 length is 15 residues. V lost 10 bases to trimming and J lost 1 base; unmatched junction nucleotides: 5. Germline CDR1 is ENHRY and CDR2 is SYGVKD. The study amplified TCR beta CDR3 regions using RNA transcripts. HTBI primers primed a first-round RT-PCR, and a second-round multiplex PCR followed. TCRdb reprocessed the multiplex PCR reads with MiXCR, giving one entry per CDR3 protein. The data show more than 1,000,000 distinct CDR3 sequences, about 35% seen once. This clonotype was seen ten or more times.

J is TRBJ2-6 and V is TRBV10-3; 9 bases are a match to TRBD1. The receptor's source is an adult man with Graves' hyperthyroidism. Source material: peripheral blood or thyroid tissue (not recorded which). In DNA, the CDR3 is TGTGCCACCCGGGACAGGGCATCTGGGGCCAACGTCCTGACTTTC. Translated, it gives CATRDRASGANVLTF.